This paragraph reports one TCR beta chain. Its specificity is unknown. The V end was cut by 0 bases, the J end by 7 bases, with 6 bases between. CDR3 length equals 12 residues. From germline, CDR1 is LNHNV and CDR2 YYDKDF (reference sequence). TCRdb reprocessed the 5' RACE reads via MiXCR and lists one record per CDR3 protein. Among about 50,000 distinct CDR3 sequences listed, roughly 7.4% were seen once. The record originates from a study of T cells after yellow fever vaccination. The study, taken as a whole, reports: One caveat is that FACS-sorted repertoires could contain abundant clonotypes contaminating from the bulk population.

This specimen consisted of CD8+ T cells sorted from PBMCs, obtained on the day of the first yellow fever vaccination. The clonotype was recovered from a young man who received the YFV17D yellow fever vaccine. V and J are TRBV15 and TRBJ1-1; D not certain. DNA of the CDR3: TGTGCCACCAGCAGAGAGGATTATGAAGCTTTCTTT. It translates to CATSREDYEAFF.